This T cell receptor (beta chain) originates from a study of graft-versus-host responses after intestinal transplantation. Data came from immunoSEQ multiplex PCR; TCRdb stores just in-frame clones and leaves some out. This table holds 11,000 to 15,000 clones, under 35% found once. The responders that had proliferated, CFSE-low CD3+CD4+ and CD3+CD8+ cells, were sorted after the reaction. Findings of the study overall: Early post-transplant HvG declines tracked with peak circulating GvH clone levels. Those patients showing graft-donor T cell macrochimerism displayed high graft-versus-host to host-versus-graft clonal ratios in allografts. Detected in recipient marrow were GvH clones, some of which were first observed in ileum or blood.

This CDR3 has 15 residues. Trimming removed 3 bases at V and 8 bases at J, with 17 bases between. Per the germline V gene, CDR1 is ENHRY and CDR2 is SYGVKD. The chain joins TRBV10-3 to TRBJ1-3; TRBD1 might be the D (5 bases). The specimen comprised alloreactive CD4+ T cells from a mixed lymphocyte reaction culture, sampled before intestinal transplant. Subset noted: CFSE-low proliferating T cells sorted from roughly 6-day pre-transplant mixed lymphocyte reaction (GvH or HvG direction). This sequence originates from a human patient who received an intestinal transplant. The CDR3 sequence is CAISEQVGQGDTIYF. CDR3 nucleotide sequence: TGTGCCATCAGTGAACAGGTCGGACAAGGGGACACCATATATTTT.